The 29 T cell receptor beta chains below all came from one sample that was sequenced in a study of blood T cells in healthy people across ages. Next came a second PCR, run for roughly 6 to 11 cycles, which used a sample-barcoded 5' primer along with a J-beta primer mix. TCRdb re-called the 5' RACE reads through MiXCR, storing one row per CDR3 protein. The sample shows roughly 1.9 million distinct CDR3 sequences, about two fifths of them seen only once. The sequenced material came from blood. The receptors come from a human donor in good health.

The CDR3 nucleotides read TGTGCCAGCGGCGGGACAGGGCTAGCTAACTATGGCTACACCTTC. Translation: CASGGTGLANYGYTF. This chain uses TRBV5-6 with TRBJ1-2; TRBD1 matches 9 bases. Germline values: CDR1 SGHDT, CDR2 YYEEEE. The CDR3 sequence is 15 residues long. V trimming: 7 bases; J trimming: 0 bases; junction bases outside the gene matches: 7.

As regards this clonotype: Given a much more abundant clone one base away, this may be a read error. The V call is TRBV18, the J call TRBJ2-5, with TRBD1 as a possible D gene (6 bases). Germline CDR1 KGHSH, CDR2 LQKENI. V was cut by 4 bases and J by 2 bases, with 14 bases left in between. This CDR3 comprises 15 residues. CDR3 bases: TGTGCCAGCTCACGGCACCGGGACAAGCAAGAGACCCAGTACTTC. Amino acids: CASSRHRDKQETQYF. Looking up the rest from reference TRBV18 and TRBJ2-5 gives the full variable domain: NAGVMQNPRHLVRRRGQEARLRCSPMKGHSHVYWYRQLPEEGLKFMVYLQKENIIDESGMPKERFSAEFPKEGPSILRIQQVVRGDSAAYFCASSRHRDKQETQYFGPGTRLLVL.

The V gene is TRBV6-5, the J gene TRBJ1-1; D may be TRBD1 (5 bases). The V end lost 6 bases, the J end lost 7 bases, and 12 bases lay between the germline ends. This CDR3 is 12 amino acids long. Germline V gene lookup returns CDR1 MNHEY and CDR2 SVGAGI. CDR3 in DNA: TGTGCCAGCAGCTACCCCGGGGGTGAAGCTTTCTTT. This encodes CASSYPGGEAFF.

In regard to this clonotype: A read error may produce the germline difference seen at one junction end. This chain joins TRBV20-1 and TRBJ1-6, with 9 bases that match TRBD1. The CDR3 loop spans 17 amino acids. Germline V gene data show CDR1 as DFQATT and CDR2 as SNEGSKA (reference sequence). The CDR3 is CSARAGTGSSCNSPLHF. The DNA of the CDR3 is TGCAGTGCTAGAGCCGGGACAGGGAGCTCCTGTAATTCACCCCTCCACTTT.

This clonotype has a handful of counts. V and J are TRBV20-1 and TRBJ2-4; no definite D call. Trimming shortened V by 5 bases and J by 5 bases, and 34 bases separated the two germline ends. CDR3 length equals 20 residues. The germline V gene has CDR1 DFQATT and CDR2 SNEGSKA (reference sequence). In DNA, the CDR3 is TGCAGTGCTCCAAAACTTCCCCCTCTAGATCTTAAATCCCTCGAAAACATTCAGTACTTC. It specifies CSAPKLPPLDLKSLENIQYF.

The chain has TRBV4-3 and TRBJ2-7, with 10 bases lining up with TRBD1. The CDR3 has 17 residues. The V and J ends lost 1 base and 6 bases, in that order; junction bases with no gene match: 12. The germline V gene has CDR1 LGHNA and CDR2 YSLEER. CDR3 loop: CASSQAAGTGAPGEQYF. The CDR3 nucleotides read TGCGCCAGCAGCCAAGCTGCCGGGACAGGGGCGCCGGGCGAGCAGTACTTC.

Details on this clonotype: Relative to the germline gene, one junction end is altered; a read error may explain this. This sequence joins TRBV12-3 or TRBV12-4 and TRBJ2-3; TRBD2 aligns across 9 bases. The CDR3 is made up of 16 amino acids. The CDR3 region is CAGSLRLAGSTDTQYF. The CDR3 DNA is TGTGCCGGCAGTTTACGGCTAGCGGGGAGCACAGATACGCAGTATTTT.

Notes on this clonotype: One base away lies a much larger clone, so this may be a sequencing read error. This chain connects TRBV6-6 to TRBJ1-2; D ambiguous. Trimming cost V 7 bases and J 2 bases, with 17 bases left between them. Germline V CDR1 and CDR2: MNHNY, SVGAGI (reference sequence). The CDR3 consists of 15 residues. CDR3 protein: CASTGRAVGNYGYTF. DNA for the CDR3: TGTGCCAGCACCGGGAGGGCGGTGGGAAACTATGGCTACACCTTC.

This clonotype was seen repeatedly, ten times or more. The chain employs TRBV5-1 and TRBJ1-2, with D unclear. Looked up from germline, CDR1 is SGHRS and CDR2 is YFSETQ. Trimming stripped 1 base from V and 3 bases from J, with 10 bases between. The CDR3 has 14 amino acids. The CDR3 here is CASSLSPRDYGYTF. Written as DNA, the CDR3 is TGCGCCAGCAGCTTGTCTCCTAGGGACTATGGCTACACCTTC. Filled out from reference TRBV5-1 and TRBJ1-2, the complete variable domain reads KAGVTQTPRYLIKTRGQQVTLSCSPISGHRSVSWYQQTPGQGLQFLFEYFSETQRNKGNFPGRFSGRQFSNSRSEMNVSTLELGDSALYLCASSLSPRDYGYTFGSGTRLTVV.

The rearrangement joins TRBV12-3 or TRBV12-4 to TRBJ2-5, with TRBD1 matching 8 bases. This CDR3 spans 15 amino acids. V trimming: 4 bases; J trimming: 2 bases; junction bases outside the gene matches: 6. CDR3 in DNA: TGTGCCAGCAGTTGGACAGGGTCCCAACAAGAGACCCAGTACTTC. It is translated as CASSWTGSQQETQYF.

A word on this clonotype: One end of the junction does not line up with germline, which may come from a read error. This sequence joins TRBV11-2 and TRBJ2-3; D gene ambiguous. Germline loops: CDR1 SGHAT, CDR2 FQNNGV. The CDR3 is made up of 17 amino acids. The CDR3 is CASSLEGMLQNLDAQYF. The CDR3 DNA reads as TGTGCCAGCAGCTTAGAGGGAATGTTACAGAATCTAGATGCGCAGTATTTT.

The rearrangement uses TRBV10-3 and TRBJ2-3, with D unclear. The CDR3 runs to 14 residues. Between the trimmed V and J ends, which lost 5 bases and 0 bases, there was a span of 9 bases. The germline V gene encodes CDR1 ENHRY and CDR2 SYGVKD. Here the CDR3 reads CAISPNPSTDTQYF. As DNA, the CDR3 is TGTGCCATCAGTCCGAACCCTAGCACAGATACGCAGTATTTT.

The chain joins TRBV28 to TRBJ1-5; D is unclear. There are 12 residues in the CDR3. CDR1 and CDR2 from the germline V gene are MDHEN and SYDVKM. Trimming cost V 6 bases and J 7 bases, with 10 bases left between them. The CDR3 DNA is TGTGCCAGCAGCCTTAGGCCACAGCCCCAGCATTTT. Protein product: CASSLRPQPQHF. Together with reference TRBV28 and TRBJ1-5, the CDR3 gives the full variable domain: DVKVTQSSRYLVKRTGEKVFLECVQDMDHENMFWYRQDPGLGLRLIYFSYDVKMKEKGDIPEGYSVSREKKERFSLILESASTNQTSMYLCASSLRPQPQHFGDGTRLSIL.

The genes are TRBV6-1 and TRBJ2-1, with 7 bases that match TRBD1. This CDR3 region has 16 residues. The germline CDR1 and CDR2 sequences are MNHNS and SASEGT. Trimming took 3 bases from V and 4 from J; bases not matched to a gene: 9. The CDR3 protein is CASSENWAGGYNEQFF. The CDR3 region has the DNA TGTGCCAGCAGTGAGAATTGGGCAGGGGGATACAATGAGCAGTTCTTC.

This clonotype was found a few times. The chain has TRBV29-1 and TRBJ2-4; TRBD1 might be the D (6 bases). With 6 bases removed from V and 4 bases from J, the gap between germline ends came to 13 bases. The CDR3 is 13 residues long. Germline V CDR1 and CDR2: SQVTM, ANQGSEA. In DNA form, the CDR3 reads TGCAGCGTCAGGGATGACAGGAAAAACATTCAGTACTTC. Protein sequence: CSVRDDRKNIQYF.

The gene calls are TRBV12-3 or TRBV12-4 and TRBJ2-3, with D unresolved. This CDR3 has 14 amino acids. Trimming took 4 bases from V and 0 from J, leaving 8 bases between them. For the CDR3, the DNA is TGTGCCAGCAGTTCTATGAGCAGCACAGATACGCAGTATTTT. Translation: CASSSMSSTDTQYF.

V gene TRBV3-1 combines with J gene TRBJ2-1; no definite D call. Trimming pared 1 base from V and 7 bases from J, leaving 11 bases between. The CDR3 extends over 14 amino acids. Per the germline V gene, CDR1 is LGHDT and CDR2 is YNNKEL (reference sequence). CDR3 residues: CASSQGNGVNEQFF. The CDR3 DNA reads TGTGCCAGCAGCCAAGGTAACGGTGTGAATGAGCAGTTCTTC.

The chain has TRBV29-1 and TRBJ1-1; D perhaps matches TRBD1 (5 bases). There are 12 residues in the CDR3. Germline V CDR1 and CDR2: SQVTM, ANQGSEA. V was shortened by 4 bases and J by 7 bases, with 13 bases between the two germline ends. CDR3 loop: CSVGGTTDEAFF. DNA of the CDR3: TGCAGCGTTGGGGGGACGACGGATGAAGCTTTCTTT.

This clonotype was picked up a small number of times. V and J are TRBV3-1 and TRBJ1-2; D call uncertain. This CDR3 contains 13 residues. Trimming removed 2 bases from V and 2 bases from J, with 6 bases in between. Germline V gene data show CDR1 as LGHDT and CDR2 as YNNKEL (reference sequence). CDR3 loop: CASSQLENYGYTF. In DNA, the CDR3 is TGTGCCAGCAGCCAACTAGAAAACTATGGCTACACCTTC.

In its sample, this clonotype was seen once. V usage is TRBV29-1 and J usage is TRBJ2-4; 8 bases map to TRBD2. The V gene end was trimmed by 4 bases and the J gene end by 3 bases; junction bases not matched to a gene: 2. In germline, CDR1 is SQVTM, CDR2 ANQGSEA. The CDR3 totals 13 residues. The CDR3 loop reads CSVAGLVKNIQYF. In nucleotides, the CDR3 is TGCAGCGTTGCGGGACTAGTCAAAAACATTCAGTACTTC.

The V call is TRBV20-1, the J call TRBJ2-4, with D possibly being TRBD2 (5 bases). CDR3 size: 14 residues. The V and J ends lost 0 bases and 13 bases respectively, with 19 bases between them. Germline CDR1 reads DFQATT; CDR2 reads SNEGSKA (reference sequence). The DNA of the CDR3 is TGCAGTGCTAGAGATCGCCGGGGTCACAATGAGCAGTACTTC. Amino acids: CSARDRRGHNEQYF.

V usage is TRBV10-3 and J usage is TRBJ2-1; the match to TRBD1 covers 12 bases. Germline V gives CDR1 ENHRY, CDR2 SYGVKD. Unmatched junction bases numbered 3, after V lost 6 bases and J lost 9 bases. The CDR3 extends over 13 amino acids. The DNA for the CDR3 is TGTGCCATCAGGGGACAGGGGGCGCGTGAGCAGTTCTTC. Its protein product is CAIRGQGAREQFF.

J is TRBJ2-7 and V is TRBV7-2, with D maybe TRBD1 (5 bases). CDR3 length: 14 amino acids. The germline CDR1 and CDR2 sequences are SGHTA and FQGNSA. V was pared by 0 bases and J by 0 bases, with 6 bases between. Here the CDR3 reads CASSLADISYEQYF. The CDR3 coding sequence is TGTGCCAGCAGCTTAGCGGACATCTCCTACGAGCAGTACTTC.

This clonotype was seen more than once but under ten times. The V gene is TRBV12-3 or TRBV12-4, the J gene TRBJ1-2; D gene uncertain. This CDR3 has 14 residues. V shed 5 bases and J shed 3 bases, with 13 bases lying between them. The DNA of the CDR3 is TGTGCCAGCAGTCGTCCCGGACGGGACTATGGCTACACCTTC. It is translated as CASSRPGRDYGYTF.

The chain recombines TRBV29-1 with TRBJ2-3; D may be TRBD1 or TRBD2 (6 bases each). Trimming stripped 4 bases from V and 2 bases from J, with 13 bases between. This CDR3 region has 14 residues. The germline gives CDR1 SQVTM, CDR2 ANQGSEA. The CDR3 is CSVVGGIDTDTQYF. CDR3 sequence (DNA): TGCAGCGTTGTAGGGGGGATTGACACAGATACGCAGTATTTT.

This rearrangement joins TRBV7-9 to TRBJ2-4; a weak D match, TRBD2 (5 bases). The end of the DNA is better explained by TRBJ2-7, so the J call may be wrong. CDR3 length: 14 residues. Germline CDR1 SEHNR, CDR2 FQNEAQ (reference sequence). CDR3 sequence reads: CASSLNTGGTEQYF. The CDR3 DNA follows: TGTGCCAGCAGCTTAAATACTGGAGGTACCGAGCAGTACTTC.

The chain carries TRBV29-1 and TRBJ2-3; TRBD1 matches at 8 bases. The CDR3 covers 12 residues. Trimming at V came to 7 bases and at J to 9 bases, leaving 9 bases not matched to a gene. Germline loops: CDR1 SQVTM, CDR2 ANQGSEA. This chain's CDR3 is CSDRQGSMTQYF. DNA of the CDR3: TGCAGCGACAGACAGGGGAGCATGACGCAGTATTTT.

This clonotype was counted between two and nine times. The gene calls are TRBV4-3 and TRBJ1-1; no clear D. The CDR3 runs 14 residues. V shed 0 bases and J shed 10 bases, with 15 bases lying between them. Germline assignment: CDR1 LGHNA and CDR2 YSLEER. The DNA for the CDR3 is TGCGCCAGCAGCCAAGATATGAGATCTGGTTTAGCTTTCTTT. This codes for CASSQDMRSGLAFF.

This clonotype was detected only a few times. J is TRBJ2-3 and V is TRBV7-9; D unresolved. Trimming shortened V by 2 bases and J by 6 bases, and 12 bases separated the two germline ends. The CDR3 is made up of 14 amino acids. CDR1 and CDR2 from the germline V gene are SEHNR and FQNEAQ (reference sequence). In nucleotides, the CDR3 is TGTGCCAGCAGCTTACCCAGTGATTCGGATACGCAGTATTTT. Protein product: CASSLPSDSDTQYF.